Given below is one TCR beta chain in context. These data belong to a study of blood T cell repertoires in COVID-19. Study-wide context: Sites across the United States, Italy and Spain contributed samples from acute and convalescent COVID-19.

Sequenced by immunoSEQ multiplex PCR; TCRdb stores in-frame clones only, minus some. The table has around 99,000 clones, around 83% seen once. This sequence originates from a woman of 80 years or more with active or convalescent COVID-19. What was sequenced was peripheral blood.

CDR3 in amino acids: CASSLTPGHRRYEQYF. CDR3 bases: TGTGCCAGCAGCTTGACACCGGGACACCGGCGCTACGAGCAGTACTTC. The rearrangement joins TRBV5-8 to TRBJ2-7; TRBD1 might be the D (6 bases). CDR3 length equals 16 residues. The ends were cut back, 1 base at V and 3 bases at J, with 17 bases in the middle. Per germline, CDR1 SGHTS and CDR2 YDEGEE.